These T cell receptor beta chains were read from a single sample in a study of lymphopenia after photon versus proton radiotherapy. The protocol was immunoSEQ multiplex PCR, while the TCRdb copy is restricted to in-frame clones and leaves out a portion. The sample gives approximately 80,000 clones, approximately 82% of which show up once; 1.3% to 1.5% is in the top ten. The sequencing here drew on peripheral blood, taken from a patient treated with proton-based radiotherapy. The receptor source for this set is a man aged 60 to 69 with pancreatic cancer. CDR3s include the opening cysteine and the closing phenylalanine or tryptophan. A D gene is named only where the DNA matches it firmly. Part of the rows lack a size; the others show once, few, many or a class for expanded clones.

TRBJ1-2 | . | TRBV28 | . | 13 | TGTGCCAGCAGCCCCGCTTCTAACTATGGCTACACCTTC | CASSPASNYGYTF
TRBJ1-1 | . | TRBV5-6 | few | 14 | TGTGCCAGCAGCTTGGAAACCTCCGGGGCTGAAGCTTTCTTT | CASSLETSGAEAFF
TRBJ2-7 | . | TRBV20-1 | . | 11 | TGCAGTGCCCATGAGGACTACGAGCAGTACTTC | CSAHEDYEQYF
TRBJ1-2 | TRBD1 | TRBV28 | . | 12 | TGTGCCAGCAGCGGGACAGGGGATGGCTACACCTTC | CASSGTGDGYTF
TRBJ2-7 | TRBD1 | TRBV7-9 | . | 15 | TGTGCCAGCAGCCTCTCCGGGACAGGGTCCTACGAGCAGTACTTC | CASSLSGTGSYEQYF
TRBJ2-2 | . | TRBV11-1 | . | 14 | TGTGCCAGCAGCTTAGACTCGAACACCGGGGAGCTGTTTTTT | CASSLDSNTGELFF
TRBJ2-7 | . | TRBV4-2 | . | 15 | TGTGCCAGCAGCCCCGAAGGGGGGATTTCCTACGAGCAGTACTTC | CASSPEGGISYEQYF
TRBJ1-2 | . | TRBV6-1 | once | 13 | TGTGCCAGCAGTGAACAACAGGGAAATGGCTACACCTTC | CASSEQQGNGYTF
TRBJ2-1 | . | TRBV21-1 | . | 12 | TGTGCCAGCAGCCCCCGCGCCGATGAGCAGTTCTTC | CASSPRADEQFF
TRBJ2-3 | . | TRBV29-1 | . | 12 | TGCAGCGTTGAAGGGAGTGCAGATACGCAGTATTTT | CSVEGSADTQYF
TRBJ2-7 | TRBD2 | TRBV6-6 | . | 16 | TGTGCCAGCAGTTACCCTGTGACTAGCGGGAGCAACGAGCAGTACTTC | CASSYPVTSGSNEQYF
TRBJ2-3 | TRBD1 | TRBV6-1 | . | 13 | TGTGCCAGCAGGAGGGGGCTCACAGATACGCAGTATTTT | CASRRGLTDTQYF
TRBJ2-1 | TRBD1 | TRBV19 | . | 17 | TGTGCCAGTAGTATGGACGGACAGGTTTTCGGTTTCTATGAGCAGTTCTTC | CASSMDGQVFGFYEQFF
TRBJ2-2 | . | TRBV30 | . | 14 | TGTGCCTGGACCCCCATTATCGCCACCGGGGAGCTGTTTTTT | CAWTPIIATGELFF
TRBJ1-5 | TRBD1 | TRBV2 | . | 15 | TGTGCCAGCAGCCTGGAGGGGGCTAGCAATCAGCCCCAGCATTTT | CASSLEGASNQPQHF
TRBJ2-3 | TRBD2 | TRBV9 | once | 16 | TGTGCCAGCAGCGTATATAGCGGGAGCGTCCGAGATACGCAGTATTTT | CASSVYSGSVRDTQYF
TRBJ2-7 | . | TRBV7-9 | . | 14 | TGTGCCAGCAGCTTAGTGAGCAGCCCCTACGAGCAGTACTTC | CASSLVSSPYEQYF
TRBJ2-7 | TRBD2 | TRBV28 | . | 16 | TGTGCCAGCAGCCAAGCCACTAGCGGGGCAACCTACGAGCAGTACTTC | CASSQATSGATYEQYF
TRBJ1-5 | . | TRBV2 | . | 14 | TGTGCCAGCAGTCGGGGGGGCTTGGGTCAGCCCCAGCATTTT | CASSRGGLGQPQHF
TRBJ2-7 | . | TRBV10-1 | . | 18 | TGCGCCAGCAGTCGAAGGAATGTATCACCGACTATTCCATACGAGCAGTACTTC | CASSRRNVSPTIPYEQYF
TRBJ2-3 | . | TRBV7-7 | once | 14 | TGTGCTAGCAGCTTAGCCCACCCCACAGATACGCAGTATTTT | CASSLAHPTDTQYF
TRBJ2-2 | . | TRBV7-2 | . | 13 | TGTGCCAGCCAGCGAACGAACACCGGGGAGCTGTTTTTT | CASQRTNTGELFF
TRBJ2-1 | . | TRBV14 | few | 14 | TGTGCCAGCTCGGATCTAGACTTCTACAATGAGCAGTTCTTC | CASSDLDFYNEQFF
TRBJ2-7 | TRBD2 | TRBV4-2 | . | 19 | TGTGCCAGCAGCCAAGATATTGCTAGCGGGAGGGCCCTGGGTTACGAGCAGTACTTC | CASSQDIASGRALGYEQYF
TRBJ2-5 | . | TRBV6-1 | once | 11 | TGTGCCAGCAGATTACTGGGGACCCAGTACTTC | CASRLLGTQYF